This T cell receptor beta chain is from a study of blood T cell repertoires in COVID-19 (dated by TCRdb to about 2020). Study-level background: Samples covering the acute and convalescent phases of COVID-19 were provided by collaborators in the United States, Italy and Spain. Where available, HLA class I and class II types were obtained from metadata supplied by the sample provider rather than from assay-based typing. A de-identified subject ID, COVID-19 status, age in years and sex were almost always included in the sample metadata. Samples came from the ongoing ImmuneRACE study (first 160 participants) plus 1,254 subjects from 6 global collaborators. A freely available public database, intended as a resource for researchers studying the immune response to SARS-CoV-2, is where the repertoires were released. The dataset comprised deeply sampled blood TCRbeta repertoires from subjects exposed to, actively infected with, or recovered from COVID-19. The material from the prospective study consisted of cDNA or gDNA derived from T cells, B-cell-depleted T cells, or PBMCs. Beyond this particular receptor, the publication reports: The amount of clinical and demographic metadata varied by source and participant and was provided uncurated.

The immunoSEQ Assay, a bias-controlled multiplex PCR, was used to amplify TCRbeta CDR3 regions from genomic DNA. On the study's bioinformatics: Within the assay, amplification of reference gene primers was used to estimate how many nucleated cells each sample contained. Sequence reads were collapsed and filtered to measure the absolute abundance of every unique TCRbeta CDR3 rearrangement. For each sample, productive Simpson clonality was calculated as the square root of Simpson's diversity index over productive rearrangements. The clones in this table, taken by TCRdb from immuneACCESS, are in-frame only. Not every clone is retained; where verified, under half of the shortfall comes from an unresolved V gene, and the cause of the rest is unknown. V and J calls and clone size are copied from that table; D and trimming were computed from the DNA. This sample lists around 130,000 clones; 80% to 90% were detected once. Roughly 13% of the sample goes to the ten largest clones.

The collaborating institutions used their own protocols to collect whole blood in K2EDTA tubes. For TCRbeta analysis, collaborators shipped samples as frozen whole blood, isolated PBMCs, or DNA extracted from either of those sample types. With regard to this clone: No cognate antigen has been identified for it. Per-base quality was not reported, and no clone a single base away is much larger than it.

V loses 0 bases, J loses 7 bases, and the germline ends lie 12 bases apart. The germline V gene yields KGHSY for CDR1 and FQNENV for CDR2. The CDR3 sequence holds 14 residues, the cysteine and phenylalanine included. Of all the DNA, just the CDR3 is kept, 42 bases in frame from base 1. The clonotype originates from a human donor in a cohort sampled during active COVID-19. Recombination joined TRBV16 with TRBJ1-2; TRBD1 is a weak D gene call, 5 bases matching. The sample taken for sequencing was peripheral blood. The DNA reads as follows: TGTGCCAGCAGCCAATCTCCACAGGCTAGTGGCTACACCTTC. This is translated as CASSQSPQASGYTF.